What follows is one T cell receptor beta chain and its context. The data were produced by immunoSEQ multiplex PCR, yet TCRdb's version contains in-frame clones alone and is incomplete. The repertoire has approximately 86,000 clones, over 75% of them found once; the top ten carry approximately 2.1%. The sample originates from a study of control samples from healthy donors and cancer patients. The sequence was obtained from a woman in her thirties or forties in good health. What was sequenced was blood.

DNA of the CDR3: TGTGCCAGCAGCTTAGAGGGCAGGGCGGACTATGGCTACACCTTC. This encodes CASSLEGRADYGYTF. V gene TRBV7-2 combines with J gene TRBJ1-2; D might be TRBD1 (5 bases). The CDR3 has 15 residues. Germline V gene data show CDR1 as SGHTA and CDR2 as FQGNSA. The V end lost 1 base, the J end lost 3 bases, and 12 bases lay between the germline ends.